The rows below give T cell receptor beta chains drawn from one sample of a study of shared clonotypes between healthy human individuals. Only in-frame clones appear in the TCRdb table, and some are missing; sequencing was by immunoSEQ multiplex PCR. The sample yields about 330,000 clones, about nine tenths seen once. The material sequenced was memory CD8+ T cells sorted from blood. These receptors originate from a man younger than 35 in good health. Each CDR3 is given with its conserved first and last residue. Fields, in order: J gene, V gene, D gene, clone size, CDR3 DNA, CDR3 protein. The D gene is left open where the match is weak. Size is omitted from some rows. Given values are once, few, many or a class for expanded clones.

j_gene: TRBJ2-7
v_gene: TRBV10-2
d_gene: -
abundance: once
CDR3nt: TGCGCCAGCAGTGAGTGGGCAGACCCCTACGAGCAGTACTTC
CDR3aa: CASSEWADPYEQYF

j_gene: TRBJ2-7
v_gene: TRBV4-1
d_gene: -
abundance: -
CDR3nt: TGCGCCAGCAGCCAAGTTAGCCGGGGTTCTTACTACGAGCAGTACTTC
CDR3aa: CASSQVSRGSYYEQYF

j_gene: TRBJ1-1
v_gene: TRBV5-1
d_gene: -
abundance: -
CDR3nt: TGCGCCAGCAGCTTGGAGGCTTTGGCCGGGGTTGGCACTGAAGCTTTCTTT
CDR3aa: CASSLEALAGVGTEAFF

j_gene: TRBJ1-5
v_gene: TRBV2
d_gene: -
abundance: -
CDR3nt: TGTGCCAGCAGACCCACGACAGTTTACAATCAGCCCCAGCATTTT
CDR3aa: CASRPTTVYNQPQHF

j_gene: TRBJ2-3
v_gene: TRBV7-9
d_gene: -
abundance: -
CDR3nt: TGTGCCAGCAGCCCTGTTTCCAAAGGGTATACGCAGTATTTT
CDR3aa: CASSPVSKGYTQYF

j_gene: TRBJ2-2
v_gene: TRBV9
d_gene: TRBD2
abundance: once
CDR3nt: TGTGCCAGCAGCGTATCCCTAGCGGGACCCACCGGGGAGCTGTTTTTT
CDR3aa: CASSVSLAGPTGELFF

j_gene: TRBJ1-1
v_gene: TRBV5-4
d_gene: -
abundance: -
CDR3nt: TGTGCCAGCAGCTACAGGTCCCAGAACACTGAAGCTTTCTTT
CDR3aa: CASSYRSQNTEAFF

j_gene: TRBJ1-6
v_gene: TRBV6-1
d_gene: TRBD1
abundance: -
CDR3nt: TGTGCCAGCAGCTACAGGGGATTATGGGGTTCACCCCTCCACTTT
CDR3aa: CASSYRGLWGSPLHF

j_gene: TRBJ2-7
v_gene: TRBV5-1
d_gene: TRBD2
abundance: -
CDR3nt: TGCGCCAGCAGCTTGGCCGGACTAGCGGGCATCTCCTACGAGCAGTACTTC
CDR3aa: CASSLAGLAGISYEQYF

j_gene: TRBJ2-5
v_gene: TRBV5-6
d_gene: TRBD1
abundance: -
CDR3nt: TGTGCCAGCAGCTGGGGGACAGGTGAAGAGACCCAGTACTTC
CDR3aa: CASSWGTGEETQYF

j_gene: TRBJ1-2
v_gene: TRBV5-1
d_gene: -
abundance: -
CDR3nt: TGCGCCAGCAGCTTGTCCCCGGAGAATTATGGCTACACCTTC
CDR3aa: CASSLSPENYGYTF

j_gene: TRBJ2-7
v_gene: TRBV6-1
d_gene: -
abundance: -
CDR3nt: TGTGCCAGCAGTGAACCAGGACAGCCCTACGAGCAGTACTTC
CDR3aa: CASSEPGQPYEQYF

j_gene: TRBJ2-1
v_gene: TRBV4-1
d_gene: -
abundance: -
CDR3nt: TGCGCCAGCAGCCCTCCCGGGTGGGGGGCGTCCTACAATGAGCAGTTCTTC
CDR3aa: CASSPPGWGASYNEQFF

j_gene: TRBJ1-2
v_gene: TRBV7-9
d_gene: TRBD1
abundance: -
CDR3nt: TGTGCCAGCAGCTTTGCGGACAGGGGAATGCATGGCTACACCTTC
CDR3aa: CASSFADRGMHGYTF

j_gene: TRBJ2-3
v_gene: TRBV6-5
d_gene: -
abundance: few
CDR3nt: TGTGCCAGTATCGGTCCACTCGGCACAGATACGCAGTATTTT
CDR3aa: CASIGPLGTDTQYF

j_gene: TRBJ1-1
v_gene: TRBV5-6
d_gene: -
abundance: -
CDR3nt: TGTGCCAGCAGCTTGGGGGCTCAGGGAATGAACACTGAAGCTTTCTTT
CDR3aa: CASSLGAQGMNTEAFF

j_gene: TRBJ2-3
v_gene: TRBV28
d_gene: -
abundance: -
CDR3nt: TGTGCCAGCAGTTCCCACCCCACAGATACGCAGTATTTT
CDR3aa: CASSSHPTDTQYF

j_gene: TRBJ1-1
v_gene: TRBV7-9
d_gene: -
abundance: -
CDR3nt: TGTGCCAGCATCGCCGGGATGGTAACTGAAGCTTTCTTT
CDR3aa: CASIAGMVTEAFF

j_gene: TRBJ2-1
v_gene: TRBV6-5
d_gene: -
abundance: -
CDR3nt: -
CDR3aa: CASSTSNYNEQFF

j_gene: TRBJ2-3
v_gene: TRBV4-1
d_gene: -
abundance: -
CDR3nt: TGCGCCAGCAGCCACCTTCCCGACTACCAGTTAGATACGCAGTATTTT
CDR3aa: CASSHLPDYQLDTQYF

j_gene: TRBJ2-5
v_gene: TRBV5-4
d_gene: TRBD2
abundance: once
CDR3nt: TGTGCCAGCAGCCCGCCCTGGACTAGCGGGGGGGAGACCCAGTACTTC
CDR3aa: CASSPPWTSGGETQYF

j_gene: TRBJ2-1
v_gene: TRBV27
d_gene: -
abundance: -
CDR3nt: TGTGCCAGCAGTTTATCGGACTACAATGAGCAGTTCTTC
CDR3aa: CASSLSDYNEQFF

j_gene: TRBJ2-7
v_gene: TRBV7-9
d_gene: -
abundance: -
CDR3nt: TGTGCCAGCAGCTTAGAGTTGTACGAGCAGTACTTC
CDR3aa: CASSLELYEQYF

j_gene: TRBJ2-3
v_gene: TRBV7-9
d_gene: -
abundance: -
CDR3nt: TGTGCCAGCAGTCGCAATCCGGGCGGCGATACGCAGTATTTT
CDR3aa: CASSRNPGGDTQYF

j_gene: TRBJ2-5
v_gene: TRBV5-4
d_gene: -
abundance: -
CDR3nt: TGTGCCAGCAGCATGACAGATCAAGAGACCCAGTACTTC
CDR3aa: CASSMTDQETQYF

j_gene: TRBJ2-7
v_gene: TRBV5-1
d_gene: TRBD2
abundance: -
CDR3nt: TGCGCCAGCAGTCCCCGGGGCGGGAGGCCGCCAACAATCTACGAGCAGTACTTC
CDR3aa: CASSPRGGRPPTIYEQYF

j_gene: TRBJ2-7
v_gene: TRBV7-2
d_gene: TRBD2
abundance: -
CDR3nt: TGTGCCAGCAGCTTTAGCGGGATGACTAGGGAGCAGTACTTC
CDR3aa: CASSFSGMTREQYF

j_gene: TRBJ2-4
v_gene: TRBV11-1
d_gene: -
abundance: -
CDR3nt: TGTGCCAGCAGCTTGGAAGCCCCCTGGGGGTTAGGCATTCAGTACTTC
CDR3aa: CASSLEAPWGLGIQYF

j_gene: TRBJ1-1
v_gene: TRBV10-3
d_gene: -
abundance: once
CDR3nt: TGTGCCATCACCCAGGACGTACGGACTGAAGCTTTCTTT
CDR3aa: CAITQDVRTEAFF

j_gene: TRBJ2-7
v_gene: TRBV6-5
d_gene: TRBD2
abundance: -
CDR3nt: TGTGCCAGCAGTTACTCCCGAGGACTAGCGTACGAGCAGTACTTC
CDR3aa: CASSYSRGLAYEQYF

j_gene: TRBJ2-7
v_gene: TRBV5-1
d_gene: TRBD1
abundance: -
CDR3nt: TGCGCCAGCAAATTAACTTCGGACAGGTCCCCTCTCGAGCAGTACTTC
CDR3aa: CASKLTSDRSPLEQYF

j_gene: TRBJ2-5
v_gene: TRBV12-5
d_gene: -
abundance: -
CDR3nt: TGTGCTAGTGGTTTGATGACCAAGGGGCAAGAGACCCAGTACTTC
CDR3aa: CASGLMTKGQETQYF

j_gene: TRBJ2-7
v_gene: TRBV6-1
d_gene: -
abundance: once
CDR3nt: TGTGCCAGCAGTGAAGTCGGCTTGAACTACGAGCAGTACTTC
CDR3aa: CASSEVGLNYEQYF

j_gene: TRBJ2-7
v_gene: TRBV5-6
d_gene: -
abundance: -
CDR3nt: TGTGCCAGCAGCTTGTTGGGTAGCAAGTACTTC
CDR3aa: CASSLLGSKYF

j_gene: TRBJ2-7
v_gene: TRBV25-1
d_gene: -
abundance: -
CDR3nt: TGTGCCAGTGAATCCAGGAGCTCCTACGAGCAGTACTTC
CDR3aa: CASESRSSYEQYF

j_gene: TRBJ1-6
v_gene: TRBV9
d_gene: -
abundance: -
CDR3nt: TGTGCCAGCACCAACTCAAAGGGGAATAATTCACCCCTCCACTTT
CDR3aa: CASTNSKGNNSPLHF

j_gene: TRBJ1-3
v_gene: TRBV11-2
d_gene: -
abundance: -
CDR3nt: TGTGCCAGCAGCTTTGCGCCGGGAGGAAACACCATATATTTT
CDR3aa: CASSFAPGGNTIYF

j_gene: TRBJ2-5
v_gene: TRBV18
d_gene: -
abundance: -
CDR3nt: TGTGCCAGCTCACCACCGGGCGAGCGGGCCCAAGAGACCCAGTACTTC
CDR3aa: CASSPPGERAQETQYF

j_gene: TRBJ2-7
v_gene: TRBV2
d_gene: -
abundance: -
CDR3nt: TGTGCCGGGGACGGGACCAGCGAGCAGTACTTC
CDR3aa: CAGDGTSEQYF

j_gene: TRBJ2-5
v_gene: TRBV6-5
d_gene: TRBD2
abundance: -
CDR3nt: TGTGCCAGCAGCTCCGGGACTATTGAGACCCAGTACTTC
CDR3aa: CASSSGTIETQYF

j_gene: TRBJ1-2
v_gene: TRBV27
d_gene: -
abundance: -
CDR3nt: TGTGCCAGCAGGAGCCTCTTAATTGGGGGTGGCTACACCTTC
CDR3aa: CASRSLLIGGGYTF

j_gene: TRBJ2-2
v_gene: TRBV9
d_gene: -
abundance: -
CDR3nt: TGTGCCAGCATTGATGCGAACACCGGGGAGCTGTTTTTT
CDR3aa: CASIDANTGELFF

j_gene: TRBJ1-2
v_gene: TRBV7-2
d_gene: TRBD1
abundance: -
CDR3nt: TGTGCCAGCAGCTCGACTGGGACAGCGAACTTCTATGGCTACACCTTC
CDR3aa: CASSSTGTANFYGYTF